This is a list of T cell receptor beta chains from one sample in a study of post-analysis software for immune sequencing data. TCRdb reprocessed the PCR reads via MiXCR and lists one record per CDR3 protein. Among about 800,000 distinct CDR3 sequences listed, roughly 29% were seen once. The material sequenced was blood. The receptors were sampled from a girl aged 10-17 years with multiple sclerosis. Both conserved end residues are part of each CDR3. Fields, in order: V gene, CDR3 protein.

v_call: TRBV15
cdr3_aa: CATSRFIAGEETQYF

v_call: TRBV2
cdr3_aa: CASPAGGTEAFF

v_call: TRBV20-1
cdr3_aa: CSAGPGTGLRPLHF

v_call: TRBV5-1
cdr3_aa: CASSPQVERDAQYF

v_call: TRBV20-1
cdr3_aa: CSASPGRSRYEQYF

v_call: TRBV29-1
cdr3_aa: CSAAGRRSSYEQYF

v_call: TRBV7-8
cdr3_aa: CASSFADRGPQYF

v_call: TRBV5-1
cdr3_aa: CASSSPTGDLAKNIQYF

v_call: TRBV7-2
cdr3_aa: CASSPKGGYGYTF

v_call: TRBV20-1
cdr3_aa: CSARDSGGPWEQYF

v_call: TRBV20-1
cdr3_aa: CSARLAGWGNEQFF

v_call: TRBV7-2
cdr3_aa: CATTTVAGFYEQYF

v_call: TRBV2
cdr3_aa: CASSPLAGARETQYF

v_call: TRBV20-1
cdr3_aa: CSAPPTGAYQETQYF

v_call: TRBV29-1
cdr3_aa: CSVLGLVEDTQYF

v_call: TRBV4-2
cdr3_aa: CASSQESSPSYNEQFF

v_call: TRBV29-1
cdr3_aa: CSAREAGGPNEQYF

v_call: TRBV3-1
cdr3_aa: CASSQSRGASERFF

v_call: TRBV29-1
cdr3_aa: CSVEEGRQGTPKETQYF

v_call: TRBV24-1
cdr3_aa: CATSETGTQDHNEQFF

v_call: TRBV4-1
cdr3_aa: CASSQVQGSSYEQYF

v_call: TRBV15
cdr3_aa: CATSRAQGSYNEQFF

v_call: TRBV29-1
cdr3_aa: CSVDLAGYNEQFF

v_call: TRBV6-1
cdr3_aa: CASSDRRTSTYEQYF

v_call: TRBV4-1
cdr3_aa: CASSQEMIGSPLHF

v_call: TRBV5-1
cdr3_aa: CASSAGGTGNYNEQFF

v_call: TRBV7-6
cdr3_aa: CASSLARGASTDTQYF

v_call: TRBV9
cdr3_aa: CASSLTGTSEETQYF

v_call: TRBV9
cdr3_aa: CASSGSGAFSGNTIYF

v_call: TRBV12-3/TRBV12-4
cdr3_aa: CASLLGGTEAFF

v_call: TRBV28
cdr3_aa: CASYRGLAGVDEQYF

v_call: TRBV29-1
cdr3_aa: CSVGLGGETQYF

v_call: TRBV9
cdr3_aa: CASSVDVGAYGYTF

v_call: TRBV3-1
cdr3_aa: CASSREGTNWHEQYF

v_call: TRBV12-3/TRBV12-4
cdr3_aa: CASSWGTETYNEQFF

v_call: TRBV18
cdr3_aa: CASSPQTTPWEQYF

v_call: TRBV29-1
cdr3_aa: CSVVSPSPTF

v_call: TRBV12-3/TRBV12-4
cdr3_aa: CASRSLAGDTDTQYF

v_call: TRBV29-1
cdr3_aa: CSVEGQGTSRVAYNEQYF

v_call: TRBV20-1
cdr3_aa: CSARGRIFSYEQYF

v_call: TRBV25-1
cdr3_aa: CASREGQGDGYTF

v_call: TRBV12-3/TRBV12-4
cdr3_aa: CASSFSGSGYTF

v_call: TRBV20-1
cdr3_aa: CSARDPAGRNQPQHF

v_call: TRBV12-3/TRBV12-4
cdr3_aa: CASRTNKKSSYNEQFF

v_call: TRBV7-9
cdr3_aa: CASSQPRGGLNNEQFF

v_call: TRBV29-1
cdr3_aa: CSVEAETYEQYF

v_call: TRBV6-6
cdr3_aa: CASSTSSGYEQYF

v_call: TRBV7-9
cdr3_aa: CASGRPALENTIYF

v_call: TRBV6-5
cdr3_aa: CASSYSSNQQETQYF

v_call: TRBV4-1
cdr3_aa: CASSQTAVYQETQYF